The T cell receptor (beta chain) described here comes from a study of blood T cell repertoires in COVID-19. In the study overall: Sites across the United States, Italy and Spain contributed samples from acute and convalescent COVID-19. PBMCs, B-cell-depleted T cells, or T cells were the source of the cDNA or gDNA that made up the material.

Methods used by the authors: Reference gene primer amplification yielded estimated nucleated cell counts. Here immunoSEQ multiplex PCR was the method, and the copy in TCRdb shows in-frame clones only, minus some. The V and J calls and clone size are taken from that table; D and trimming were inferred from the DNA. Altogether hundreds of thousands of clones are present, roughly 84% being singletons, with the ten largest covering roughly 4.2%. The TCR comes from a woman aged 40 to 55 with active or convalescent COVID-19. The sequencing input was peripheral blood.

CDR3 in amino acids: CASSYTRRNNYGYTF. CDR3 nucleotides: TGTGCCAGCAGTTATACCAGGAGGAATAACTATGGCTACACCTTC. The V and J genes are TRBV6-2 or TRBV6-3 and TRBJ1-2; D is ambiguous. This CDR3 has 15 residues. CDR1 and CDR2 from the germline V gene are MNHEY and SVGEGT. V dropped 3 bases and J dropped 1 base, with 12 bases sitting between them.